What follows are 16 T cell receptor beta chains derived from one specimen sequenced in a study of graft-versus-host responses after intestinal transplantation. Clones were sequenced by immunoSEQ multiplex PCR, and TCRdb holds only the in-frame ones, with some missing. The table shows 89,000 or so clones, with roughly 85% occurring only once. No antigen is known for these receptors. This specimen consisted of unstimulated CD4+ T cells sorted from spleen or lymph node cells, obtained before intestinal transplant. Receptors originate from a human donor who received an intestinal transplant.

In this sample, this clone turned up once. The chain joins TRBV9 to TRBJ1-4; TRBD1 matches at 7 bases. After removal of 4 bases from V and 3 bases from J, the junction contained 3 bases not matched to a gene. The germline V gene encodes CDR1 SGDLS and CDR2 YYNGEE. The CDR3 contains 14 residues. CDR3 DNA sequence: TGTGCCAGCAGCTCGACAGGGCCTAATGAAAAACTGTTTTTT. Its translation is CASSSTGPNEKLFF.

V and J are TRBV5-8 and TRBJ1-2; TRBD1 might be the D (5 bases). V shed 0 bases and J shed 0 bases, with 15 bases lying between them. The V gene's germline CDR1 is SGHTS and CDR2 YDEGEE. CDR3 length: 17 amino acids. The CDR3 DNA follows: TGTGCCAGCAGCTTGGCGGGCAGGGCGCGAGCTAACTATGGCTACACCTTC. Its translation: CASSLAGRARANYGYTF.

The V call is TRBV9, the J call TRBJ2-7, with D possibly matching TRBD1 (5 bases). Trimming took off 0 bases at V and 6 bases at J, with 13 bases between the two ends. The CDR3 spans 14 residues. CDR1 and CDR2 (germline): SGDLS, YYNGEE. The CDR3 is CASSVGGSYGEQYF. The CDR3 DNA reads as TGTGCCAGCAGCGTAGGGGGCTCTTACGGCGAGCAGTACTTC.

This chain links TRBV5-1 with TRBJ2-2; 8 bases line up with TRBD1. This CDR3 region has 15 residues. Germline CDR1 is SGHRS and CDR2 is YFSETQ. Losses at the gene ends were 0 bases for V and 7 bases for J; bases not matched to a gene: 5. This CDR3 is CASSLAQGADGELFF. Written as DNA, the CDR3 is TGCGCCAGCAGCTTGGCCCAGGGGGCGGACGGGGAGCTGTTTTTT.

This clone appeared once. The V and J genes are TRBV5-4 and TRBJ1-3, with a weak D call TRBD1 (6 bases). Trimming removed 2 bases from V and 0 bases from J, with 9 bases in between. Germline CDR1 and CDR2: SGHNT and YYREEE (reference sequence). CDR3 length: 15 amino acids. The CDR3 protein is CASSFGQSSGNTIYF. DNA for the CDR3: TGTGCCAGCAGCTTCGGACAGAGCTCTGGAAACACCATATATTTT. Based on the CDR3 plus reference TRBV5-4 and TRBJ1-3, the full variable domain is ETGVTQSPTHLIKTRGQQVTLRCSSQSGHNTVSWYQQALGQGPQFIFQYYREEENGRGNFPPRFSGLQFPNYSSELNVNALELDDSALYLCASSFGQSSGNTIYFGEGSWLTVV.

This clone was detected only once. V and J are TRBV5-5 and TRBJ1-6, with a weak D call TRBD1 (5 bases). The CDR3 extends over 15 amino acids. Trimming shortened V by 0 bases and J by 8 bases, and 12 bases separated the two germline ends. The germline CDR1 and CDR2 sequences are SGHKS and YYEKEE (reference sequence). DNA of the CDR3: TGTGCCAGCAGCTTGGCCCGGGGAGGGGATTCACCCCTCCACTTT. Translation gives CASSLARGGDSPLHF.

The gene calls are TRBV27 and TRBJ2-7, with TRBD2 identical over 10 bases. CDR3 length equals 15 residues. J gave up 4 bases and V 6 bases, and 9 bases lay outside the gene matches. Germline CDR1 and CDR2: MNHEY and SMNVEV (reference sequence). The CDR3 loop reads CASSPQLAGVYEQYF. The CDR3 coding sequence is TGTGCCAGCAGCCCTCAGCTAGCGGGAGTTTACGAGCAGTACTTC.

The chain employs TRBV11-3 and TRBJ1-1, with 7 bases lining up with TRBD1. The CDR3 is 13 amino acids. J was trimmed by 9 bases and V by 5 bases; bases with no gene match: 9. CDR1 and CDR2 from the germline V gene are SGHNT and YENEEA. CDR3 bases: TGTGCCAGCAGCCAGCGGACAGGTTTGAAAGCTTTCTTT. It specifies CASSQRTGLKAFF.

V and J are TRBV7-6 and TRBJ2-7; TRBD2 aligns across 9 bases. The J segment lost 4 bases and the V segment lost 2 bases, leaving 3 bases of the junction unmatched. In germline, CDR1 is SGHVS, CDR2 FNYEAQ. CDR3 length equals 14 residues. This chain's CDR3 is CASSLLAGNYEQYF. DNA of the CDR3: TGTGCCAGCAGCTTACTAGCGGGAAATTACGAGCAGTACTTC.

This clone was recorded a few times. The J gene is TRBJ2-3, the V gene TRBV5-6; 11 bases fit TRBD2. The germline V gene has CDR1 SGHDT and CDR2 YYEEEE. J was trimmed by 4 bases and V by 5 bases; bases with no gene match: 9. The CDR3 extends over 16 amino acids. The CDR3 here is CASRSPSGRKPDTQYF. CDR3 in DNA: TGTGCCAGCAGATCGCCTAGCGGGAGGAAGCCAGATACGCAGTATTTT. Variable domain in full (rest from reference TRBV5-6 and TRBJ2-3): DAGVTQSPTHLIKTRGQQVTLRCSPKSGHDTVSWYQQALGQGPQFIFQYYEEEERQRGNFPDRFSGHQFPNYSSELNVNALLLGDSALYLCASRSPSGRKPDTQYFGPGTRLTVL.

This chain joins TRBV6-1 and TRBJ2-3; 8 positions agree with TRBD2. Trimming at V came to 7 bases and at J to 6 bases, leaving 9 bases not matched to a gene. CDR1 is MNHNS and CDR2 is SASEGT in the germline V gene. CDR3 length: 14 residues. For the CDR3, the DNA is TGTGCCAGCAATGGCGGGGGGACGTGGGATACGCAGTATTTT. This codes for CASNGGGTWDTQYF.

This chain joins TRBV6-5 and TRBJ1-5, with unresolved D. CDR3 length: 13 residues. Germline V gene data show CDR1 as MNHEY and CDR2 as SVGAGI. V shed 8 bases and J shed 2 bases, with 10 bases lying between them. Here the CDR3 reads CASQFRGNQPQHF. The DNA of the CDR3 is TGTGCCAGCCAATTCCGGGGCAATCAGCCCCAGCATTTT.

The gene calls are TRBV7-3 and TRBJ2-1; 8 bases map to TRBD2. Germline CDR1 is SGHTA and CDR2 is FQGTGA. J gave up 9 bases and V 5 bases, and 9 bases lay outside the gene matches. This CDR3 spans 14 amino acids. The CDR3 sequence: CASSPEGLEGEQFF. The CDR3 nucleotides read TGTGCCAGCAGCCCAGAGGGACTAGAGGGTGAGCAGTTCTTC.

This chain joins TRBV27 and TRBJ2-2; D unresolved. Germline loops: CDR1 MNHEY, CDR2 SMNVEV (reference sequence). The CDR3 spans 18 residues. The ends were cut back, 6 bases at V and 1 base at J, with 21 bases in the middle. The CDR3, as DNA: TGTGCCAGCAGCCCCTGGGCAGGATTTATCCAGAACACCGGGGAGCTGTTTTTT. Its protein product is CASSPWAGFIQNTGELFF.

The chain joins TRBV28 to TRBJ2-7; TRBD1 agrees at 12 bases. Germline CDR1 is MDHEN and CDR2 is SYDVKM. The length of the CDR3 is 15 residues. V lost 5 bases to trimming and J lost 6 bases; unmatched junction nucleotides: 8. The CDR3 sequence is CASSTAGTGGFEQYF. The CDR3 DNA is TGTGCCAGCAGTACAGCCGGGACAGGGGGCTTCGAGCAGTACTTC.

This chain uses TRBV6-5 with TRBJ1-1, with D possibly TRBD1 on 5 matching bases. V was clipped by 0 bases and J by 5 bases, with 13 bases between them. CDR1 and CDR2 (germline): MNHEY, SVGAGI. The CDR3 length is 15 residues. The CDR3 region is CASSYSGGVWTEAFF. The CDR3 nucleotides are TGTGCCAGCAGTTACTCGGGAGGGGTGTGGACTGAAGCTTTCTTT.